This T cell receptor beta chain was sequenced during a study of T cells in Graves' hyperthyroidism and ophthalmopathy. What was amplified from RNA transcripts were TCR beta CDR3 regions. A set of HTBI primers served as the primers for a first-round RT-PCR of the TCR CDR3. TCRdb passed the multiplex PCR reads through MiXCR, listing each CDR3 protein once. The sample consists of about 600,000 distinct CDR3 sequences, more than 13% of them appearing once. This clonotype was counted at least ten times. Its antigen is undetermined. Per germline, CDR1 MNHEY and CDR2 SMNVEV (reference sequence). V lost 2 bases to trimming and J lost 0 bases; unmatched junction nucleotides: 12. The CDR3 spans 19 residues. General observations from the study: Peripheral blood also featured most of the thyroid clonotypes expanded above 0.001. Median prediction lead before ophthalmopathy onset was six to eight months with the model.

The sequenced sample consisted of blood. This chain links TRBV27 with TRBJ1-5; TRBD1 matches at 8 bases. The sequence came from a woman younger than 35 with Graves' ophthalmopathy. The CDR3 loop is CASSLPRTGRPNSNQPQHF. CDR3 DNA: TGTGCCAGCAGTTTACCGCGGACAGGGAGACCTAATAGCAATCAGCCCCAGCATTTT.